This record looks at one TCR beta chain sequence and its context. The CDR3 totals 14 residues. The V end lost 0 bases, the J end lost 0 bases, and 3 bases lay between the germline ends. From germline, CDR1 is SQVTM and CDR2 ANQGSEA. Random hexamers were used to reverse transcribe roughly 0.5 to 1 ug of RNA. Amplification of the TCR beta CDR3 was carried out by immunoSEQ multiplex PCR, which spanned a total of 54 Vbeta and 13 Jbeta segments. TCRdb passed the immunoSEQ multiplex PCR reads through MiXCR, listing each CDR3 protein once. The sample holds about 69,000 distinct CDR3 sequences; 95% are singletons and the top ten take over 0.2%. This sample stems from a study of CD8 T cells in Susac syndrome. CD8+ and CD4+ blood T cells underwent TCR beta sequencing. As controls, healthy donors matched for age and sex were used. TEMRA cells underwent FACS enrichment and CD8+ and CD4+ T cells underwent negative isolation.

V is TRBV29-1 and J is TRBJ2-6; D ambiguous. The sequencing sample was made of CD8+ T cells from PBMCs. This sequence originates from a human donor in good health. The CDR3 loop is CSVEDISGANVLTF. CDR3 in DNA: TGCAGCGTTGAAGATATCTCTGGGGCCAACGTCCTGACTTTC.